This T cell receptor (beta chain) was sequenced for a study of PD-1 blockade in classical Hodgkin lymphoma. Broader study findings: Newly diagnosed patients reportedly had lower baseline TCR diversity than healthy donors. Baseline diversity in complete responders resembled that of newly diagnosed patients. Researchers reported that CD4+ TCR diversity, though not CD8+, rose significantly by C4D1. Why repertoires differed is undefined; disease activity or prior therapy possibly contributed.

The CDR3 extends over 13 amino acids. CDR1 and CDR2 (germline): MNHNS, SASEGT. Trimming took off 4 bases at V and 0 bases at J, with 6 bases between the two ends. As for this clone: Its specificity is not known.

The repertoire was sequenced with immunoSEQ multiplex PCR; TCRdb's copy has only in-frame clones and lacks some. The sample comprises about 35,000 clones, roughly three quarters of which are singletons, and 12% to 15% rests with the top ten. Autologous stem cell transplantation was followed by relapse in every patient, and brentuximab vedotin exposure varied. The sample here was peripheral blood mononuclear cells (PBMCs), taken before the second cycle of nivolumab. The chain is built from TRBV6-1 and TRBJ1-1; no clear D. The sequence derives from a human donor with classical Hodgkin lymphoma. CDR3 region: CASSAIMNTEAFF. CDR3 sequence (DNA): TGTGCCAGCAGTGCTATAATGAACACTGAAGCTTTCTTT.